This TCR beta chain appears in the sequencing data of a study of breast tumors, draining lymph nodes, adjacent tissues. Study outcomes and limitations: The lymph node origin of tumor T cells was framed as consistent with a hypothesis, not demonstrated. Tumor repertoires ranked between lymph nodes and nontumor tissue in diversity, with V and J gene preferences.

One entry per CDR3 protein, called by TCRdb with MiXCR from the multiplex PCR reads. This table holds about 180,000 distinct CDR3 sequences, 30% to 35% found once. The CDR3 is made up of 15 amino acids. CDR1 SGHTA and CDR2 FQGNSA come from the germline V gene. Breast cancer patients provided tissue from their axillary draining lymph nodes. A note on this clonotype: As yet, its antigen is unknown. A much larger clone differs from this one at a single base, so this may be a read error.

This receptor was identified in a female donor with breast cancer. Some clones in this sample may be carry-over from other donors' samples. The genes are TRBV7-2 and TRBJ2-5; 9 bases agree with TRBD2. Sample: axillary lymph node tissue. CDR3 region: CASSLGGGAEETQHF. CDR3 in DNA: TGTGCCAGCAGCTTAGGCGGGGGGGCAGAAGAGACCCAGCACTTC.